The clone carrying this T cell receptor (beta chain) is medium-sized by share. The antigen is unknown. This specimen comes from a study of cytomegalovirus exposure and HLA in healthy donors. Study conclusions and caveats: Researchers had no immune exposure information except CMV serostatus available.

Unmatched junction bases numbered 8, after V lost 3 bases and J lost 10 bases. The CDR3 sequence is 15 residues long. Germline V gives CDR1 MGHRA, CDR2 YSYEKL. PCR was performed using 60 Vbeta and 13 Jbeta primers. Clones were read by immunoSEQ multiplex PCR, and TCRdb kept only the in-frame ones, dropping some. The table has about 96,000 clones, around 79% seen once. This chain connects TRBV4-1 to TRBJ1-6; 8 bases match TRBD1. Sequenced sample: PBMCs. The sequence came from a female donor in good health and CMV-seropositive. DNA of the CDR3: TGCGCCAGCAGCCACCCACAGGGGGATGACTCACCCCTCCACTTT. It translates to CASSHPQGDDSPLHF.